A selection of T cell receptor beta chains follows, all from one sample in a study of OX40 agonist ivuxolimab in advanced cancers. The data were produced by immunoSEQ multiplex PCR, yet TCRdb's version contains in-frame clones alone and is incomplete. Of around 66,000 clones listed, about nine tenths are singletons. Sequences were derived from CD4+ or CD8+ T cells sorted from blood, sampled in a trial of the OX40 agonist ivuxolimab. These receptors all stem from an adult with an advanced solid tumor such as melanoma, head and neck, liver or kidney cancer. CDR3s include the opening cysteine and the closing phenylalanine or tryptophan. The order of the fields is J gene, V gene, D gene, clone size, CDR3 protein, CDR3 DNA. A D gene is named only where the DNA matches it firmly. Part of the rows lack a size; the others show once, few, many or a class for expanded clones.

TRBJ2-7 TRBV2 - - CASSEVGGGDEQYF TGTGCCAGCAGTGAGGTGGGCGGCGGCGACGAGCAGTACTTC
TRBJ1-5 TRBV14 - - CASSQGTQPQHF TGTGCCAGCAGCCAAGGGACCCAGCCCCAGCATTTT
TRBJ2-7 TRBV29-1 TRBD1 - CSAGETGGRYEQYF TGCAGCGCTGGAGAGACAGGGGGACGCTACGAGCAGTACTTC
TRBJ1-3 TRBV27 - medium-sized CASSPTQGSGNTIYF TGTGCCAGCAGTCCCACACAGGGCTCTGGAAACACCATATATTTT
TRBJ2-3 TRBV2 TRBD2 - CASSETSGASTDTQYF TGTGCCAGCAGTGAAACTAGCGGGGCTAGCACAGATACGCAGTATTTT
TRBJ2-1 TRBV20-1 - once CSASTEYEQFF TGCAGTGCTAGTACTGAGTACGAGCAGTTCTTC
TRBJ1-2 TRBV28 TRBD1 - CASSQGQGYYGYTF TGTGCCAGCAGTCAAGGACAGGGATACTATGGCTACACCTTC
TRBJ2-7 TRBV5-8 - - CASRLRASGPSYEQYF TGTGCCAGCAGGCTACGGGCCAGCGGGCCGTCCTACGAGCAGTACTTC
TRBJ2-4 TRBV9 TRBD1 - CASSDGQGSIQYF TGTGCCAGCAGCGACGGACAGGGGAGCATTCAGTACTTC
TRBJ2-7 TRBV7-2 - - CASSQGASGVSYEQYF TGTGCCAGCAGCCAGGGGGCTAGCGGGGTGTCCTACGAGCAGTACTTC
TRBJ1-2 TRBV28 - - CASSLGSNNYGYTF TGTGCCAGCAGTTTAGGTAGTAATAACTATGGCTACACCTTC
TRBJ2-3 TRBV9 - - CASSVRLLTDTQYF TGTGCCAGCAGCGTACGTCTTCTCACAGATACGCAGTATTTT
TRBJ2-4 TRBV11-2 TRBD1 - CASSGMDRDPLNIQYF TGTGCCAGCAGCGGTATGGACAGGGACCCCCTAAACATTCAGTACTTC
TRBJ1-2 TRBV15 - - CATSERGYGYTF TGTGCCACCAGCGAAAGGGGCTATGGCTACACCTTC
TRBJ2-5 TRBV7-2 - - CASSLERQETQYF TGTGCCAGCAGCTTAGAGCGGCAAGAGACCCAGTACTTC
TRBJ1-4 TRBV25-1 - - CASSEGQGLTNEKLFF TGTGCCAGCAGTGAGGGGCAGGGTTTAACTAATGAAAAACTGTTTTTT
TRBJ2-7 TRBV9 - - CASSVARGFYGRYEQYF TGTGCCAGCAGCGTAGCTCGGGGCTTTTACGGGCGCTACGAGCAGTACTTC
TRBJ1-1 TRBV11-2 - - CASSLGGAGAWTEAFF TGTGCCAGCAGCTTAGGCGGGGCAGGGGCGTGGACTGAAGCTTTCTTT
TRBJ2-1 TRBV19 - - CASSIDEGGAEQFF TGTGCCAGTAGTATAGACGAGGGGGGGGCTGAGCAGTTCTTC
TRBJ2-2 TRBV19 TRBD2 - CASSSSGYTGELFF TGTGCCAGTAGTAGTAGCGGGTACACCGGGGAGCTGTTTTTT
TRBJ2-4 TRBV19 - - CASTLGSHLAKNIQYF TGTGCCAGTACCCTGGGGTCCCACCTAGCCAAAAACATTCAGTACTTC
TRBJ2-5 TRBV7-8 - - CASSFGSETQYF TGTGCCAGCAGCTTCGGGAGTGAGACCCAGTACTTC